These T cell receptor beta chains were read from a single sample in a study of cytomegalovirus exposure and HLA in healthy donors. Sequencing used immunoSEQ multiplex PCR; TCRdb keeps in-frame clones, though not all of them. This table has over 100,000 clones, 55% to 65% appearing once. What was sequenced was PBMCs. The receptors were sampled from a man in his forties in good health and CMV-seropositive. Both conserved end residues are part of each CDR3. The order of the fields is D gene, V gene, J gene, clone size, CDR3 DNA, CDR3 protein. A D gene is named only where the DNA matches it firmly. A clone size is listed for some rows: how often the clone was seen (once, few, many), or a class if it is expanded.

d_gene: TRBD1; v_gene: TRBV28; j_gene: TRBJ2-3; abundance: -; CDR3nt: TGTGCCAGCAGAGCGGGACAGGGGAGAACAGATACGCAGTATTTT; CDR3aa: CASRAGQGRTDTQYF
d_gene: TRBD2; v_gene: TRBV30; j_gene: TRBJ2-7; abundance: -; CDR3nt: TGTGCCTGGAGGGGGACTAGCGGCCAAAGCTCCTACGAGCAGTACTTC; CDR3aa: CAWRGTSGQSSYEQYF
d_gene: TRBD1; v_gene: TRBV5-6; j_gene: TRBJ2-7; abundance: -; CDR3nt: TGTGCCAGCAGTTCGGGACAGCTAAGCTCCTACGAGCAGTACTTC; CDR3aa: CASSSGQLSSYEQYF
d_gene: -; v_gene: TRBV28; j_gene: TRBJ2-1; abundance: -; CDR3nt: TGTGCCAGCAGTCTGAGCGGCTCCAATGAGCAGTTCTTC; CDR3aa: CASSLSGSNEQFF
d_gene: -; v_gene: TRBV5-1; j_gene: TRBJ1-4; abundance: -; CDR3nt: TGCGCCAGCAGCTTGGGTTCCGTGACTAATGAAAAACTGTTTTTT; CDR3aa: CASSLGSVTNEKLFF
d_gene: TRBD1; v_gene: TRBV11-2; j_gene: TRBJ1-2; abundance: -; CDR3nt: TGTGCCAGCAGCTTACCACAGGGGATCTATGGCTACACCTTC; CDR3aa: CASSLPQGIYGYTF
d_gene: -; v_gene: TRBV5-4; j_gene: TRBJ1-1; abundance: -; CDR3nt: TGTGCCAGCAGCCCAAGGTTGGGGGGGGTAACTGAAGCTTTCTTT; CDR3aa: CASSPRLGGVTEAFF
d_gene: -; v_gene: TRBV29-1; j_gene: TRBJ2-7; abundance: once; CDR3nt: TGCAGCGTTGCGCATCTTACCTACGAGCAGTACTTC; CDR3aa: CSVAHLTYEQYF
d_gene: -; v_gene: TRBV2; j_gene: TRBJ1-2; abundance: few; CDR3nt: TGTGCCAGCAGTGAATCGGTGCCCCAAGGCTACACCTTC; CDR3aa: CASSESVPQGYTF
d_gene: TRBD2; v_gene: TRBV19; j_gene: TRBJ2-1; abundance: -; CDR3nt: TGTGCCAGTAGTTCCGGACTAGCGGGATCCCCTGAGCAGTTCTTC; CDR3aa: CASSSGLAGSPEQFF
d_gene: TRBD1; v_gene: TRBV19; j_gene: TRBJ2-7; abundance: -; CDR3nt: TGTGCCAGTAGTATACAGGGACAGGGGGCTTACGAGCAGTACTTC; CDR3aa: CASSIQGQGAYEQYF
d_gene: TRBD1; v_gene: TRBV5-1; j_gene: TRBJ1-2; abundance: -; CDR3nt: TGCGCCAGCAGCACCACCGGGACAGACTATGGCTACACCTTC; CDR3aa: CASSTTGTDYGYTF
d_gene: -; v_gene: TRBV6-5; j_gene: TRBJ1-2; abundance: -; CDR3nt: TGTGCCAGCAGAACAACCGGGTCTAACTATGGCTACACCTTC; CDR3aa: CASRTTGSNYGYTF
d_gene: -; v_gene: TRBV6-6; j_gene: TRBJ2-7; abundance: -; CDR3nt: TGTGCCAGCAGTAACCCTATTGGACATTCCTACGAGCAGTACTTC; CDR3aa: CASSNPIGHSYEQYF
d_gene: TRBD2; v_gene: TRBV7-2; j_gene: TRBJ2-5; abundance: once; CDR3nt: TGTGCCAGCAGTCTCCGGGCGGGAGGTCCGGAGACCCAGTACTTC; CDR3aa: CASSLRAGGPETQYF
d_gene: -; v_gene: TRBV5-1; j_gene: TRBJ2-3; abundance: -; CDR3nt: TGCGCCAGCAGATCGGGAGAAGGCACAGATACGCAGTATTTT; CDR3aa: CASRSGEGTDTQYF
d_gene: -; v_gene: TRBV25-1; j_gene: TRBJ2-3; abundance: -; CDR3nt: TGTGCCAGTAGTGAAGAGACGCAGTATTTT; CDR3aa: CASSEETQYF
d_gene: -; v_gene: TRBV25-1; j_gene: TRBJ2-7; abundance: -; CDR3nt: TGTGCCAGCAGTGCCCCAGGGTGGTCCTACGAGCAGTACTTC; CDR3aa: CASSAPGWSYEQYF
d_gene: TRBD1; v_gene: TRBV5-1; j_gene: TRBJ1-4; abundance: once; CDR3nt: TGCGCCAGCAGCGCTTCCGACAGGGTTGAAAAACTGTTTTTT; CDR3aa: CASSASDRVEKLFF
d_gene: TRBD1; v_gene: TRBV27; j_gene: TRBJ1-5; abundance: few; CDR3nt: TGTGCCAGCAGACCGTCGGGACAGAATCAGCCCCAGCATTTT; CDR3aa: CASRPSGQNQPQHF